This T cell receptor beta chain is drawn from a study of T cells after yellow fever vaccination. CDR1 is MGHRA, CDR2 YSYEKL, per germline. The length of the CDR3 is 18 residues. The trim removed 1 base at V and 0 bases at J, leaving 4 bases unmatched. TCRdb reanalysed the 5' RACE reads using MiXCR and keeps one entry per CDR3 protein. The table shows over 300,000 distinct CDR3 sequences, with 3% to 4.5% occurring only once. The sequences come from PBMCs, collected on the day of the yellow fever booster vaccination. The V call is TRBV4-1, the J call TRBJ2-2; 11 bases align to TRBD2. The TCR sequence derives from a young man who received the YFV17D yellow fever vaccine. CDR3 sequence: CASSQAASGGPNTGELFF. CDR3 sequence (DNA): TGCGCCAGCAGCCAAGCAGCTAGCGGGGGGCCGAACACCGGGGAGCTGTTTTTT.